The 18 T cell receptor beta chains below were found in one sample sequenced in a study of blood T cell repertoires in COVID-19. Using immunoSEQ multiplex PCR, the repertoire was profiled, and TCRdb retains in-frame clones only, with some absent. The data show about 81,000 clones, under 85% seen once. Sequencing was performed on peripheral blood. The source is a human donor in a cohort sampled during active COVID-19.

The gene calls are TRBV7-9 and TRBJ2-3, with 8 bases lining up with TRBD1. Germline values: CDR1 SEHNR, CDR2 FQNEAQ (reference sequence). J lost 4 bases, V lost 3 bases, and 6 bases had no gene match. The CDR3 runs 15 residues. The CDR3 here is CASSFGQGGADTQYF. The DNA for the CDR3 is TGTGCCAGCAGCTTCGGACAGGGAGGCGCAGATACGCAGTATTTT.

The genes are TRBV7-9 and TRBJ2-6; D perhaps matches TRBD2 (5 bases). Germline-derived CDR1 and CDR2 are SEHNR and FQNEAQ (reference sequence). This CDR3 is built from 17 residues. V lost 1 base and J lost 4, with 14 bases in between. CDR3 bases: TGTGCCAGCAGCTTAGGCACGGGGAGTCGGGGGGCCAACGTCCTGACTTTC. Translation: CASSLGTGSRGANVLTF.

The chain combines TRBV27 with TRBJ2-1; possible D gene TRBD1, 5 bases. The CDR3 is 14 residues long. Germline CDR1 MNHEY, CDR2 SMNVEV (reference sequence). V was pared by 3 bases and J by 5 bases, with 11 bases between. The CDR3: CASSFRREDNEQFF. Here the CDR3 DNA reads TGTGCCAGCAGTTTCCGCAGGGAAGACAATGAGCAGTTCTTC.

In this sample, this clone turned up a few times. The chain's CDR3 is CASSLLDRGVNVELFF. The CDR3, as DNA: TGTGCCAGCAGTTTACTTGACAGGGGAGTTAATGTGGAACTGTTTTTT. V gene TRBV27 combines with J gene TRBJ1-4; TRBD1 aligns across 8 bases. This CDR3 is built from 16 residues. CDR1 MNHEY and CDR2 SMNVEV come from the germline V gene (reference sequence). V was clipped by 2 bases and J by 12 bases; unmatched bases: 14.

The count of this clone is one. V and J are TRBV18 and TRBJ2-1; TRBD2 matches 7 bases. This CDR3 is built from 15 residues. From germline, CDR1 is KGHSH and CDR2 LQKENI. J lost 8 bases, V lost 4 bases, and 11 bases had no gene match. Written as DNA, the CDR3 is TGTGCCAGCTCACAGATGACTAGCTTCTCCTATGAGCAGTTCTTC. Encoded protein: CASSQMTSFSYEQFF.

The chain recombines TRBV9 with TRBJ1-1, with no clear D. CDR3 length: 14 residues. CDR1 and CDR2 from the germline V gene are SGDLS and YYNGEE. With 0 bases removed from V and 5 bases from J, the gap between germline ends came to 11 bases. The CDR3 bases are TGTGCCAGCAGCGTAGGTGAGTCGGGGACTGAAGCTTTCTTT. Amino acid sequence: CASSVGESGTEAFF.

This chain joins TRBV11-2 and TRBJ2-7, with a possible D match to TRBD2 (5 bases). Germline CDR1 reads SGHAT; CDR2 reads FQNNGV. Deletions cut 5 bases from V and 3 bases from J, with 14 bases between. The CDR3 has 14 residues. The CDR3 reads CASSGAYSGYEQYF. The CDR3 nucleotides are TGTGCCAGCAGCGGAGCCTACAGCGGCTACGAGCAGTACTTC.

In DNA form, the CDR3 reads TGTGCCATCTGCGACAGGAATTATGGCTACACCTTC. It is translated as CAICDRNYGYTF. The genes are TRBV27 and TRBJ1-2; a weak D match, TRBD1 (6 bases). In germline, CDR1 is MNHEY, CDR2 SMNVEV (reference sequence). The V gene lost 10 bases and the J gene lost 5 bases, with 14 bases spanning the gap. The CDR3 contains 12 residues.

A word on this clone: One end of the junction does not line up with germline, which may come from a read error. This sequence joins TRBV4-1 and TRBJ2-4, with 9 positions matching TRBD2. Germline V gene data show CDR1 as MGHRA and CDR2 as YSYEKL. There are 14 residues in the CDR3. The CDR3 DNA sequence: TGCGCCAGCAGCCACGACGGCTGGAGCGGGGGGCTGGACTTC. Translating it yields CASSHDGWSGGLDF.

Only a few counts were recorded for this clone. This chain uses TRBV2 with TRBJ2-5, with D uncertain. The CDR3 spans 14 residues. Trimming took off 6 bases at V and 2 bases at J, with 13 bases between the two ends. The germline V gene encodes CDR1 SNHLY and CDR2 FYNNEI. The DNA for the CDR3 is TGTGCCAGCAGGACCTTAGTGAGGCAAGAGACCCAGTACTTC. It codes for CASRTLVRQETQYF.

The rearrangement links TRBV3-1 (or the pseudogene TRBV3-2) to TRBJ2-4, with 9 nucleotides matching TRBD2. V lost 0 bases and J lost 8; bases outside the gene matches: 11. The germline V gene encodes CDR1 LGHDT and CDR2 YNNKEL (reference sequence). This CDR3 region has 17 residues. CDR3 nucleotides: TGTGCCAGCAGCCAAGACCCGGCGCGGGGGGGCGGGGACATTCAGTACTTC. This gives the protein CASSQDPARGGGDIQYF.

The chain has TRBV5-1 and TRBJ1-2; D is perhaps TRBD1 (5 bases). The CDR3 sequence is 15 residues long. CDR1 and CDR2 from the germline V gene are SGHRS and YFSETQ. The germline V and J ends were trimmed by 4 bases and 4 bases, with 17 bases remaining between them. The CDR3 protein is CASSPIIGRGYGYTF. CDR3 sequence (DNA): TGCGCCAGCAGCCCGATCATAGGGAGGGGCTATGGCTACACCTTC.

The chain employs TRBV27 and TRBJ2-7, with no clear D. V lost 4 bases to trimming and J lost 0 bases, with 13 bases between them. This CDR3 region has 15 residues. Germline CDR1 reads MNHEY; CDR2 reads SMNVEV (reference sequence). The CDR3 is CASSSTSNYSYEQYF. The CDR3 DNA reads as TGTGCCAGCAGTTCAACATCGAACTACTCCTACGAGCAGTACTTC.

V usage is TRBV10-1 and J usage is TRBJ2-3, with TRBD2 as a possible D gene (5 bases). The germline V gene encodes CDR1 WNHNN and CDR2 SYGVQD (reference sequence). Trimming pared 7 bases from V and 2 bases from J, leaving 16 bases between. CDR3 size: 15 residues. In DNA, the CDR3 is TGCGCCAGCAATCTACCAAGCGGATCCACAGATACGCAGTATTTT. This translates into CASNLPSGSTDTQYF.

This clone was seen a handful of times. The rearrangement joins TRBV7-9 to TRBJ2-6; D may be TRBD1 (6 bases). Per the germline V gene, CDR1 is SEHNR and CDR2 is FQNEAQ (reference sequence). Trimming shortened V by 6 bases and J by 3 bases, and 15 bases separated the two germline ends. The CDR3 loop spans 16 amino acids. CDR3 sequence reads: CASSPRDTGGANVLTF. The DNA for the CDR3 is TGTGCCAGCAGTCCCCGGGACACGGGTGGGGCCAACGTCCTGACTTTC.

The chain carries TRBV3-1 (or the pseudogene TRBV3-2) and TRBJ2-1; D is undetermined. CDR1 is LGHDT and CDR2 is YNNKEL in the germline V gene (reference sequence). The CDR3 runs to 14 residues. V was pared by 1 base and J by 4 bases, with 8 bases between. This chain's CDR3 is CASSQALRYNEQFF. DNA for the CDR3: TGTGCCAGCAGCCAAGCACTGCGATACAATGAGCAGTTCTTC.

This chain uses TRBV7-8 with TRBJ1-3; possible D gene TRBD1, 5 bases. CDR3 length: 16 residues. The germline CDR1 and CDR2 sequences are SGHVS and FQNEAQ. V lost 5 bases to trimming and J lost 0 bases, with 14 bases between them. CDR3 protein: CASSDPGGDSGNTIYF. The CDR3 bases are TGTGCCAGCAGCGACCCCGGGGGGGACTCTGGAAACACCATATATTTT.

The gene calls are TRBV21-1 and TRBJ2-5; TRBD2 reflects the table's D call only, with no check against the DNA. TRBV21-1 is termed a pseudogene. The CDR3 length is 16 residues. In DNA, the CDR3 is TGTGCCAGCAGCAAAAGCGGGCCGACAGATCAAGAGACCCAGTACTTC. Protein sequence: CASSKSGPTDQETQYF.